A single sample is the source of the 32 T cell receptor beta chains below, sequenced in a study of blood T cell repertoires in COVID-19. Sequencing was performed with immunoSEQ multiplex PCR; in TCRdb, only in-frame clones are kept and a portion is missing. The sample carries about 260,000 clones, almost 90% recorded once. The sequenced sample consisted of peripheral blood. The source is a young woman with COVID-19, enrolled during active disease.

This clone was picked up a small number of times. The chain links TRBV6-4 to TRBJ2-1; D is ambiguous. Germline V lookup: CDR1 MRHNA, CDR2 SNTAGT. The CDR3 has 15 residues. Deletions cut 0 bases from V and 0 bases from J, with 6 bases between. The CDR3 here is CASSDSESSYNEQFF. CDR3 DNA sequence: TGTGCCAGCAGTGACTCCGAGAGCTCCTACAATGAGCAGTTCTTC.

The V and J genes are TRBV3-1 (or the pseudogene TRBV3-2) and TRBJ2-7, with D maybe TRBD2 (5 bases). This CDR3 comprises 13 residues. From germline, CDR1 is LGHDT and CDR2 YNNKEL (reference sequence). The V end was cut by 5 bases, the J end by 0 bases, with 8 bases between. The CDR3 region has the DNA TGTGCCAGCAGCTACCGGGACTCCTACGAGCAGTACTTC. It codes for CASSYRDSYEQYF.

As concerns this clone: The sample contains more than one DNA sequence encoding this CDR3. The gene calls are TRBV19 and TRBJ2-7; D is possibly TRBD1 (6 bases). The CDR3 runs to 14 residues. Trimming left V 3 bases short and J 0 bases short, with 9 bases between. The germline gives CDR1 LNHDA, CDR2 SQIVND (reference sequence). CDR3 sequence: CASSMQGSSYEQYF. The DNA for the CDR3 is TGTGCCAGTAGTATGCAGGGGAGCTCCTACGAGCAGTACTTC.

V usage is TRBV2 and J usage is TRBJ2-7, with 7 bases identical to TRBD1. The CDR3 consists of 15 residues. After removal of 6 bases from V and 3 bases from J, the junction contained 11 bases not matched to a gene. CDR1 is SNHLY, CDR2 FYNNEI, per germline. The CDR3, as DNA: TGTGCCAGCAGGCGCACAGGGGTACAGGGCTACGAGCAGTACTTC. This sequence encodes CASRRTGVQGYEQYF.

J is TRBJ1-6 and V is TRBV4-1; D may be TRBD1 (5 bases). CDR3 length equals 14 residues. With 4 bases removed from V and 9 bases from J, the gap between germline ends came to 13 bases. The germline V gene encodes CDR1 MGHRA and CDR2 YSYEKL. CDR3: CASSLLRGGSPLHF. The CDR3 nucleotides read TGCGCCAGCAGCCTACTAAGGGGAGGTTCACCCCTCCACTTT.

The rearrangement joins TRBV6-1 to TRBJ2-7; a weak D match, TRBD1 (5 bases). Trimming took 3 bases from V and 2 from J, leaving 8 bases between them. Per the germline V gene, CDR1 is MNHNS and CDR2 is SASEGT. The CDR3 is made up of 13 amino acids. CDR3 protein: CASSEQGTYEQYF. The DNA for the CDR3 is TGTGCCAGCAGTGAGCAGGGAACCTACGAGCAGTACTTC.

This chain links TRBV2 with TRBJ2-7; 9 positions agree with TRBD2. This CDR3 is built from 15 residues. The ends lost 7 bases at V and 0 bases at J; junction bases unmatched: 7. CDR1 is SNHLY and CDR2 is FYNNEI in the germline V gene. In nucleotides, the CDR3 is TGTGCCAGCACCGGTGGGACTAGCAACTCCTACGAGCAGTACTTC. Its translation: CASTGGTSNSYEQYF.

Of note for this clone: Distinct nucleotide sequences in the sample also encode this CDR3. CDR3 sequence reads: CASSQGLAGETQYF. The CDR3 DNA is TGCGCCAGCAGCCAAGGCCTAGCGGGGGAGACCCAGTACTTC. This chain links TRBV4-3 with TRBJ2-5; the match to TRBD2 covers 9 bases. Trimming removed 1 base from V and 5 bases from J; junction bases left unmatched: 2. CDR3 length equals 14 residues. CDR1 is LGHNA, CDR2 YSLEER, per germline.

V and J are TRBV24-1 and TRBJ2-3; tentatively, D is TRBD2 (5 bases). The CDR3 runs to 15 residues. V was pared by 3 bases and J by 3 bases, with 12 bases between. Germline CDR1 reads KGHDR; CDR2 reads SFDVKD. The CDR3 spells CATSDPGRGTDTQYF. The CDR3 DNA is TGTGCCACCAGTGATCCGGGCCGCGGGACAGATACGCAGTATTTT.

The chain employs TRBV10-2 and TRBJ2-1; D remains unclear. V was shortened by 6 bases and J by 0 bases, with 6 bases between the two germline ends. The V gene's germline CDR1 is WSHSY and CDR2 SAAADI. The CDR3 sequence is 13 residues long. The chain's CDR3 is CASSLSSYNEQFF. CDR3 DNA: TGCGCCAGCAGCCTTAGCTCCTACAATGAGCAGTTCTTC.

This rearrangement joins TRBV4-3 to TRBJ2-7; 8 bases are a match to TRBD1. Losses at the gene ends were 1 base for V and 4 bases for J; bases not matched to a gene: 6. The CDR3 covers 15 residues. Looked up from germline, CDR1 is LGHNA and CDR2 is YSLEER. CDR3 region: CASSQAWQGAYEQYF. In nucleotides, the CDR3 is TGCGCCAGCAGCCAAGCCTGGCAGGGGGCTTACGAGCAGTACTTC.

CDR3 nucleotides: TGTGCCAGCAGTGGGGATCGGGACATTTTTATCGACTACACCTTC. Translated, it gives CASSGDRDIFIDYTF. The rearrangement links TRBV7-9 to TRBJ1-2; weak D call: TRBD1 (6 bases). CDR3 size: 15 residues. The germline CDR1 and CDR2 sequences are SEHNR and FQNEAQ (reference sequence). V was pared by 6 bases and J by 10 bases, with 24 bases between.

V usage is TRBV11-2 and J usage is TRBJ1-1; perhaps TRBD1 as D (6 bases). The CDR3 sequence is 14 residues long. The V gene's germline CDR1 is SGHAT and CDR2 FQNNGV. V was shortened by 0 bases and J by 6 bases, with 11 bases between the two germline ends. This CDR3 is CASSLENTGPEAFF. The CDR3 nucleotides are TGTGCCAGCAGCTTAGAGAACACAGGGCCTGAAGCTTTCTTT.

This chain uses TRBV13 with TRBJ2-2, with a possible D match to TRBD2 (6 bases). In germline, CDR1 is PRHDT, CDR2 FYEKMQ (reference sequence). The CDR3 covers 14 residues. The V end lost 4 bases, the J end lost 3 bases, and 9 bases lay between the germline ends. The CDR3 nucleotides are TGTGCCAGCAGCTCCGGGACTCACACCGGGGAGCTGTTTTTT. Protein product: CASSSGTHTGELFF.

The V and J genes are TRBV28 and TRBJ2-7; 8 bases are a match to TRBD2. Per the germline V gene, CDR1 is MDHEN and CDR2 is SYDVKM. The junction had 11 bases not matched to a gene; V was cut back by 5 bases and J by 5 bases. The CDR3 runs 15 residues. The CDR3 sequence: CASSPGTRTSNEQYF. In nucleotides, the CDR3 is TGTGCCAGCAGTCCCGGGACTAGAACGTCCAACGAGCAGTACTTC.

The chain uses TRBV3-1 (or the pseudogene TRBV3-2) and TRBJ2-7; 8 nucleotides agree with TRBD1. The junction had 5 bases not matched to a gene; V was cut back by 4 bases and J by 0 bases. This CDR3 region has 15 residues. Looked up from germline, CDR1 is LGHDT and CDR2 is YNNKEL (reference sequence). Here the CDR3 reads CASSLQGGFSYEQYF. The CDR3 nucleotides read TGTGCCAGCAGCCTACAGGGGGGTTTCTCCTACGAGCAGTACTTC.

Note on this clone: This sample also contains other DNA sequences that code for the same CDR3. The CDR3 nucleotides are TGTGCCAGCAGCTTGGACAGCTCCTACGAGCAGTACTTC. Protein sequence: CASSLDSSYEQYF. The V and J genes are TRBV7-9 and TRBJ2-7, with D possibly TRBD1 on 6 matching bases. Germline V gene data show CDR1 as SEHNR and CDR2 as FQNEAQ (reference sequence). V was cut by 3 bases and J by 0 bases, with 6 bases left in between. The CDR3 consists of 13 residues.

This clone came up once. This specimen includes other DNA sequences encoding the same CDR3. The chain links TRBV19 to TRBJ1-1; D unclear. The germline CDR1 and CDR2 sequences are LNHDA and SQIVND (reference sequence). The CDR3 runs to 13 residues. Trimming removed 3 bases at V and 1 base at J, with 6 bases between. This CDR3 is CASSITGNTEAFF. Written as DNA, the CDR3 is TGTGCCAGTAGTATCACCGGGAACACTGAAGCTTTCTTT.

V is TRBV28 and J is TRBJ2-2, with a weak D call TRBD2 (7 bases). In germline, CDR1 is MDHEN, CDR2 SYDVKM. The V gene lost 5 bases and the J gene lost 7 bases, with 20 bases spanning the gap. The CDR3 spans 16 residues. DNA of the CDR3: TGTGCCAGCAGTCCCCTCCATGGGGGGGCAGGCGGGGAGCTGTTTTTT. This encodes CASSPLHGGAGGELFF.

The rearrangement uses TRBV2 and TRBJ2-3, with no clear D. The germline V gene has CDR1 SNHLY and CDR2 FYNNEI. This CDR3 has 12 residues. V was pared by 6 bases and J by 1 base, with 5 bases between. CDR3 loop: CASRRGTDTQYF. The CDR3 nucleotides read TGTGCCAGCAGACGGGGCACAGATACGCAGTATTTT.

J is TRBJ1-1 and V is TRBV15; no reliable D call. Trimming removed 1 base from V and 4 bases from J, with 10 bases in between. The germline CDR1 and CDR2 sequences are LNHNV and YYDKDF (reference sequence). The CDR3 loop spans 14 amino acids. For the CDR3, the DNA is TGTGCCACCAGCAGAGGATCGTGGAGCACTGAAGCTTTCTTT. Its translation is CATSRGSWSTEAFF.

The chain uses TRBV9 and TRBJ2-1, with TRBD2 matching 9 bases. The CDR3 has 15 amino acids. CDR1 is SGDLS and CDR2 is YYNGEE in the germline V gene. Trimming took 0 bases from V and 7 from J; bases not matched to a gene: 5. In nucleotides, the CDR3 is TGTGCCAGCAGCGTAGGCGGGAGGGCCGATAATGAGCAGTTCTTC. As protein: CASSVGGRADNEQFF.

This rearrangement joins TRBV3-1 (or the pseudogene TRBV3-2) to TRBJ2-1; D is uncertain. Trimming took 4 bases from V and 7 from J, leaving 8 bases between them. The CDR3 covers 12 residues. The V gene's germline CDR1 is LGHDT and CDR2 YNNKEL (reference sequence). Here the CDR3 DNA reads TGTGCCAGCAGCCGTCCCGGGAATGAGCAGTTCTTC. Amino acid sequence: CASSRPGNEQFF.

V is TRBV7-2 and J is TRBJ2-7, with D tentatively TRBD2 (6 bases). Per the germline V gene, CDR1 is SGHTA and CDR2 is FQGNSA. V was trimmed by 4 bases and J by 0 bases, leaving 13 bases between them. The length of the CDR3 is 15 residues. CDR3 nucleotides: TGTGCCAGCAGCTCCTATCGGGGGAGCTCCTACGAGCAGTACTTC. Amino acid sequence: CASSSYRGSSYEQYF. Based on the CDR3 plus reference TRBV7-2 and TRBJ2-7, the full variable domain is GAGVSQSPSNKVTEKGKDVELRCDPISGHTALYWYRQSLGQGLEFLIYFQGNSAPDKSGLPSDRFSAERTGGSVSTLTIQRTQQEDSAVYLCASSSYRGSSYEQYFGPGTRLTVT.

This clone was detected once. The rearrangement uses TRBV7-9 and TRBJ2-7; 8 nucleotides line up with TRBD2. Losses at the gene ends were 5 bases for V and 4 bases for J; bases not matched to a gene: 7. There are 14 residues in the CDR3. CDR1 SEHNR and CDR2 FQNEAQ come from the germline V gene (reference sequence). DNA of the CDR3: TGTGCCAGCAGCCCGCTAGGACTAGCATACGAGCAGTACTTC. Its protein product is CASSPLGLAYEQYF.

The chain carries TRBV6-5 and TRBJ2-7, with TRBD2 identical over 8 bases. The J segment lost 4 bases and the V segment lost 8 bases, leaving 7 bases of the junction unmatched. The CDR3 spans 13 residues. Germline V gene data show CDR1 as MNHEY and CDR2 as SVGAGI. The CDR3: CASYPRGGYEQYF. CDR3 nucleotides: TGTGCCAGCTACCCCCGGGGGGGATACGAGCAGTACTTC.

In its sample, this clone was seen once. The J gene is TRBJ1-5, the V gene TRBV6-2 or TRBV6-3; no reliable D call. The CDR3 is 19 amino acids. V dropped 2 bases and J dropped 0 bases, with 20 bases sitting between them. Germline CDR1 MNHEY, CDR2 SVGEGT. CDR3 bases: TGTGCCAGCAGTTACCCCGGCGCCCGAGGAGCCCATAGCAATCAGCCCCAGCATTTT. The encoded protein is CASSYPGARGAHSNQPQHF.

As regards this clone: The limits of the CDR3 on the DNA are not certain, so only TCRdb's listed CDR3 is given. The V and J genes are TRBV29-1 and TRBJ2-1; the table gives TRBD1 as D, unverified against the DNA. CDR1 and CDR2 from the germline V gene are SQVTM and ANQGSEA. The CDR3 numbers 21 amino acids, ends counted. The CDR3 sequence: CSVHYSMSSSSGQGLFNEQFF.

This chain connects TRBV27 to TRBJ2-7; no definite D call. The germline CDR1 and CDR2 sequences are MNHEY and SMNVEV (reference sequence). The CDR3 loop spans 13 amino acids. The V end lost 5 bases, the J end lost 2 bases, and 10 bases lay between the germline ends. Here the CDR3 reads CASSPQVTYEQYF. The CDR3 DNA is TGTGCCAGCAGTCCCCAGGTTACCTACGAGCAGTACTTC.

The chain uses TRBV6-5 and TRBJ2-1, with TRBD2 matching 13 bases. Trimming removed 1 base from V and 6 bases from J; junction bases left unmatched: 0. The CDR3 is 15 residues long. Germline CDR1 MNHEY, CDR2 SVGAGI. CDR3 coding DNA: TGTGCCAGCAGTTACTGGACTAGCGGGAGCAATGAGCAGTTCTTC. Protein: CASSYWTSGSNEQFF.

The chain is built from TRBV2 and TRBJ1-5; no clear D gene. Trimming removed 5 bases from V and 5 bases from J, with 7 bases in between. Germline assignment: CDR1 SNHLY and CDR2 FYNNEI. The CDR3 is made up of 12 amino acids. This chain's CDR3 is CASSPGYQPQHF. In DNA form, the CDR3 reads TGTGCCAGCAGTCCGGGTTATCAGCCCCAGCATTTT. Supplemented by reference TRBV2 and TRBJ1-5, the full variable domain reads EPEVTQTPSHQVTQMGQEVILRCVPISNHLYFYWYRQILGQKVEFLVSFYNNEISEKSEIFDDQFSVERPDGSNFTLKIRSTKLEDSAMYFCASSPGYQPQHFGDGTRLSIL.

The chain employs TRBV27 and TRBJ1-5; 7 bases line up with TRBD1. Trimming cost V 5 bases and J 4 bases; bases outside gene matches: 2. Germline V CDR1 and CDR2: MNHEY, SMNVEV (reference sequence). The length of the CDR3 is 13 residues. CDR3 in DNA: TGTGCCAGCAGTCCGACAGGGAATCAGCCCCAGCATTTT. Amino acid sequence: CASSPTGNQPQHF.